Below, 27 T cell receptor beta chains from the same sample are listed, as sequenced in a study of vaccination and CD4 T cells after COVID-19. Their antigens remain unidentified. With the Oncomine TCR Beta short-read assay, DNA from cultured CD4+ T cells was sequenced. One entry per CDR3 protein results from TCRdb running MiXCR on the PCR reads. The table has about 6,900 distinct CDR3 sequences, 20% to 25% seen once; the top ten hold roughly 32%. The treatment is: approximately 11-day PBMC culture with coronavirus spike peptide pools or control peptides (ViraFEST assay). Gathered ahead of the COVID-19 pandemic (2011-2018) were the CD4+ T cells of the unexposed donor. The sequenced material came from CD4+ T cells from blood, cultured in vitro. The receptors were sampled from a human donor in good health.

V and J are TRBV29-1 and TRBJ1-1; D is unclear. V lost 6 bases and J lost 4, with 15 bases in between. CDR3 length: 13 residues. CDR1 SQVTM and CDR2 ANQGSEA come from the germline V gene. The CDR3 nucleotides are TGCAGCGTCCAGTTGGTTGAGGGCACTGAAGCTTTCTTT. It codes for CSVQLVEGTEAFF.

The rearrangement uses TRBV9 and TRBJ2-3; D perhaps matches TRBD2 (6 bases). The CDR3 runs 14 residues. Trimming removed 4 bases at V and 6 bases at J, with 15 bases between. Germline V gene lookup returns CDR1 SGDLS and CDR2 YYNGEE. In nucleotides, the CDR3 is TGTGCCAGCAGCACCCGACTAGGAAGGGATACGCAGTATTTT. It specifies CASSTRLGRDTQYF.

V gene TRBV30 combines with J gene TRBJ1-5; TRBD1 aligns across 7 bases. The CDR3 extends over 14 amino acids. The ends lost 2 bases at V and 4 bases at J; junction bases unmatched: 5. Germline V lookup: CDR1 GTSNPN, CDR2 SVGIG (reference sequence). Here the CDR3 DNA reads TGTGCCTGGAGTCGCCTGACAGGGAATCAGCCCCAGCATTTT. This gives the protein CAWSRLTGNQPQHF.

There are a few counts of this clonotype. V is TRBV11-2 and J is TRBJ1-5; 8 bases agree with TRBD1. In germline, CDR1 is SGHAT, CDR2 FQNNGV. The J segment lost 7 bases and the V segment lost 0 bases, leaving 5 bases of the junction unmatched. The CDR3 has 15 amino acids. CDR3 sequence reads: CASSLDQGAWQPQHF. CDR3 nucleotide sequence: TGTGCCAGCAGCTTAGATCAGGGGGCCTGGCAGCCCCAGCATTTT.

On this clonotype: Germline and junction disagree at one end, which may indicate a read error. The chain combines TRBV6-2 or TRBV6-3 with TRBJ2-4, with TRBD2 matching 12 bases. The CDR3 sequence is 12 residues long. Germline lookup yields CDR1 MNHEY and CDR2 SVGEGT. The CDR3 region is CASRLTSGGPTF. The CDR3 DNA is TGTGCCAGCCGACTTACTAGCGGGGGGCCGACCTTC.

The gene calls are TRBV7-2 and TRBJ2-3; D may be TRBD2 (5 bases). With 4 bases removed from V and 3 bases from J, the gap between germline ends came to 8 bases. Germline CDR1 reads SGHTA; CDR2 reads FQGNSA. This CDR3 has 13 amino acids. In DNA, the CDR3 is TGTGCCAGCAGCTCCCTAGCTACAGATACGCAGTATTTT. It translates to CASSSLATDTQYF.

By its share, this clonotype is medium-sized. The V and J genes are TRBV6-1 and TRBJ1-2; tentatively, D is TRBD1 (5 bases). CDR1 and CDR2 from the germline V gene are MNHNS and SASEGT. CDR3 length equals 15 residues. Trimming removed 3 bases at V and 8 bases at J, with 19 bases between. CDR3 region: CASSDPLGTAGGYTF. CDR3 DNA sequence: TGTGCCAGCAGTGACCCGTTAGGGACCGCCGGAGGCTACACCTTC.

V usage is TRBV11-2 and J usage is TRBJ2-5; TRBD2 aligns across 8 bases. V dropped 5 bases and J dropped 5; count of bases not matched to a gene: 13. Germline CDR1 reads SGHAT; CDR2 reads FQNNGV. The CDR3 has 16 amino acids. The CDR3 loop reads CASSATSGTRSETQYF. In DNA form, the CDR3 reads TGTGCCAGCAGCGCCACCTCCGGGACTAGGAGTGAGACCCAGTACTTC.

The chain carries TRBV12-3 or TRBV12-4 and TRBJ2-3; 9 bases align to TRBD2. Unmatched junction bases numbered 3, after V lost 2 bases and J lost 0 bases. CDR3 length: 16 amino acids. CDR3: CASSLWRGGSTDTQYF. In DNA form, the CDR3 reads TGTGCCAGCAGTTTATGGCGGGGGGGAAGCACAGATACGCAGTATTTT.

This clonotype was picked up a small number of times. The chain employs TRBV20-1 and TRBJ2-5; perhaps TRBD2 as D (7 bases). The germline V gene has CDR1 DFQATT and CDR2 SNEGSKA (reference sequence). Trimming pared 5 bases from V and 8 bases from J, leaving 21 bases between. The CDR3 has 14 amino acids. The CDR3 nucleotides are TGCAGTGCTGGGAAGGGGGGGCCCCCCGATACCCAGTACTTC. This codes for CSAGKGGPPDTQYF.

This clonotype turned up a few times. This chain links TRBV7-9 with TRBJ1-2; perhaps TRBD1 as D (5 bases). V was cut by 3 bases and J by 8 bases, with 13 bases left in between. The CDR3 is made up of 13 amino acids. Germline V gene data show CDR1 as SEHNR and CDR2 as FQNEAQ (reference sequence). CDR3 in amino acids: CASSFVAGSGYTF. The DNA of the CDR3 is TGTGCCAGCAGCTTTGTCGCAGGGAGCGGCTACACCTTC. The complete variable domain, with remaining parts taken from reference TRBV7-9 and TRBJ1-2, reads DTGVSQNPRHKITKRGQNVTFRCDPISEHNRLYWYRQTLGQGPEFLTYFQNEAQLEKSRLLSDRFSAERPKGSFSTLEIQRTEQGDSAMYLCASSFVAGSGYTFGSGTRLTVV.

The V call is TRBV6-1, the J call TRBJ1-2; possibly TRBD1 for D (5 bases). The CDR3 extends over 15 amino acids. Germline V gene lookup returns CDR1 MNHNS and CDR2 SASEGT. Trimming shortened V by 6 bases and J by 0 bases, and 14 bases separated the two germline ends. Here the CDR3 reads CASRKGAFANYGYTF. Here the CDR3 DNA reads TGTGCCAGCAGAAAAGGGGCTTTCGCTAACTATGGCTACACCTTC.

This clonotype counts as medium-sized (0.01 to 0.1%). V and J are TRBV7-8 and TRBJ2-7; D is possibly TRBD1 or TRBD2 (5 bases each). The CDR3 is 20 residues long. V lost 5 bases to trimming and J lost 4 bases, with 33 bases between them. Germline loops: CDR1 SGHVS, CDR2 FQNEAQ. This CDR3 reads CASSPRLPGDHLTPRYEQYF. In nucleotides, the CDR3 is TGTGCCAGCAGCCCCCGCCTGCCCGGGGACCACTTAACTCCTCGTTACGAGCAGTACTTC.

J is TRBJ2-2 and V is TRBV9; 9 bases agree with TRBD1. This CDR3 comprises 15 residues. From germline, CDR1 is SGDLS and CDR2 YYNGEE. Trimming took 2 bases from V and 3 from J; bases not matched to a gene: 2. CDR3 bases: TGTGCCAGCAGCGTGGGACAGGGTCACACCGGGGAGCTGTTTTTT. Residues: CASSVGQGHTGELFF. The complete variable domain, with remaining parts taken from reference TRBV9 and TRBJ2-2, reads DSGVTQTPKHLITATGQRVTLRCSPRSGDLSVYWYQQSLDQGLQFLIQYYNGEERAKGNILERFSAQQFPDLHSELNLSSLELGDSALYFCASSVGQGHTGELFFGEGSRLTVL.

This clonotype was counted a few times. The chain links TRBV20-1 to TRBJ2-7; D gene uncertain. From germline, CDR1 is DFQATT and CDR2 SNEGSKA (reference sequence). This CDR3 spans 13 amino acids. Trimming left V 5 bases short and J 1 base short, with 12 bases between. CDR3 loop: CSALRTVSYEQYF. The CDR3 DNA reads as TGCAGTGCTTTGAGGACGGTATCCTACGAGCAGTACTTC.

This clonotype was counted between two and nine times. This sequence joins TRBV12-3 or TRBV12-4 and TRBJ2-3; D is undetermined. The CDR3 loop spans 13 amino acids. V shed 3 bases and J shed 0 bases, with 4 bases lying between them. CDR3 sequence reads: CASSLGSTDTQYF. DNA of the CDR3: TGTGCCAGCAGTTTGGGGAGCACAGATACGCAGTATTTT.

A few counts support this clonotype. This chain connects TRBV4-2 to TRBJ1-5; the match to TRBD1 covers 7 bases. Germline CDR1 reads LGHNA; CDR2 reads YNFKEQ. The CDR3 totals 15 residues. The V gene end was trimmed by 6 bases and the J gene end by 5 bases; junction bases not matched to a gene: 10. CDR3 sequence reads: CASSPDRVMDQPQHF. CDR3 bases: TGTGCCAGCAGTCCCGACAGGGTAATGGATCAGCCCCAGCATTTT.

This clonotype showed up just a few times. The J gene is TRBJ2-5, the V gene TRBV27; 14 bases map to TRBD2. The germline V gene has CDR1 MNHEY and CDR2 SMNVEV (reference sequence). The CDR3 is 16 amino acids. The ends lost 6 bases at V and 2 bases at J; junction bases unmatched: 5. The CDR3: CASRTRLAGGQETQYF. CDR3 coding DNA: TGTGCCAGCAGAACGAGACTAGCGGGGGGGCAAGAGACCCAGTACTTC.

V is TRBV6-4 and J is TRBJ2-1, with 7 positions matching TRBD1. The V and J ends lost 4 bases and 6 bases, in that order; junction bases with no gene match: 9. Germline values: CDR1 MRHNA, CDR2 SNTAGT. The length of the CDR3 is 15 residues. This CDR3 reads CASSADPDRANEQFF. CDR3 sequence (DNA): TGTGCCAGCAGTGCAGATCCTGACAGGGCCAATGAGCAGTTCTTC.

This clonotype was counted a few times. This chain links TRBV7-8 with TRBJ1-2; 7 positions match TRBD1. CDR1 SGHVS and CDR2 FQNEAQ come from the germline V gene. The CDR3 runs to 16 residues. The V segment lost 5 bases and the J segment 3 bases; nucleotides outside the gene matches: 12. The DNA of the CDR3 is TGTGCCAGCAGCCACGTGGCGGGACAGCTCTACTATGGCTACACCTTC. Translating it yields CASSHVAGQLYYGYTF.

This clonotype was detected a few times. V is TRBV18 and J is TRBJ1-1; no clear D. V dropped 2 bases and J dropped 1 base, with 11 bases sitting between them. The CDR3 sequence is 15 residues long. Germline-derived CDR1 and CDR2 are KGHSH and LQKENI. CDR3 DNA: TGTGCCAGCTCACCAACGGGCAGCAGGAACACTGAAGCTTTCTTT. This sequence encodes CASSPTGSRNTEAFF. Variable domain in full (rest from reference TRBV18 and TRBJ1-1): NAGVMQNPRHLVRRRGQEARLRCSPMKGHSHVYWYRQLPEEGLKFMVYLQKENIIDESGMPKERFSAEFPKEGPSILRIQQVVRGDSAAYFCASSPTGSRNTEAFFGQGTRLTVV.

This clonotype was detected a few times. The chain couples TRBV5-1 to TRBJ1-2; no firm D call. Germline CDR1 is SGHRS and CDR2 is YFSETQ. Trimming took off 1 base at V and 5 bases at J, with 9 bases between the two ends. The CDR3 runs to 13 residues. CDR3: CASSLSGSYGYTF. CDR3 bases: TGCGCCAGCAGCTTGTCTGGGAGTTATGGCTACACCTTC.

The rearrangement uses TRBV6-4 and TRBJ2-3; the D gene is possibly TRBD2 (6 bases). Germline lookup yields CDR1 MRHNA and CDR2 SNTAGT. Trimming cost V 4 bases and J 0 bases, with 8 bases left between them. This CDR3 has 14 amino acids. The CDR3 here is CASSVGGSTDTQYF. In DNA, the CDR3 is TGTGCCAGCAGTGTGGGGGGAAGCACAGATACGCAGTATTTT.

The chain has TRBV19 and TRBJ1-2; the match to TRBD1 covers 7 bases. The trim removed 6 bases at V and 3 bases at J, leaving 10 bases unmatched. This CDR3 is built from 15 residues. Per germline, CDR1 LNHDA and CDR2 SQIVND (reference sequence). CDR3 sequence: CASRTTGSLYYGYTF. The CDR3 DNA is TGTGCCAGTAGGACGACAGGGTCCCTGTACTATGGCTACACCTTC.

CDR3 bases: TGTGCCAGCAGCTTAGCTACAGGGTCGTGGTCTGAGACCCAGTACTTC. Translation: CASSLATGSWSETQYF. The J gene is TRBJ2-5, the V gene TRBV7-8, with D tentatively TRBD1 (6 bases). Trimming took 0 bases from V and 5 from J, leaving 16 bases between them. The CDR3 consists of 16 residues. Germline-derived CDR1 and CDR2 are SGHVS and FQNEAQ.

This clonotype has only a few counts. In nucleotides, the CDR3 is TGTGCCAGCAGTTATTCCCCCCGCGGGGGGAAGAACTATGGCTACACCTTC. This translates into CASSYSPRGGKNYGYTF. The rearrangement joins TRBV6-5 to TRBJ1-2; TRBD1 might be the D (5 bases). The CDR3 has 17 amino acids. Germline loops: CDR1 MNHEY, CDR2 SVGAGI. The V gene lost 3 bases and the J gene lost 2 bases, with 19 bases spanning the gap.

The chain couples TRBV5-6 to TRBJ2-1; D is undetermined. The V end lost 3 bases, the J end lost 4 bases, and 2 bases lay between the germline ends. This CDR3 region has 11 residues. Germline-derived CDR1 and CDR2 are SGHDT and YYEEEE. Here the CDR3 reads CASSSYNEQFF. The CDR3 DNA follows: TGTGCCAGCAGCTCTTACAATGAGCAGTTCTTC.